These 21 T cell receptor beta chains came from one sample sequenced in a study of regulatory T cells in long-lasting Graves disease. Investigators prepared the TCR beta libraries by applying iRepertoire HTBI primers and Arm-PCR of CDR3 regions. From the multiplex PCR reads, TCRdb called clonotypes with MiXCR, one entry per CDR3 protein. The sample gives around 400,000 distinct CDR3 sequences, roughly 24% of which show up once; about 27% is in the top ten. The time point is: persistent/refractory GD, antithyroid drugs over 5 years with positive TRAb. PBMCs provided the RNA from which the TCR library was made. The sample in question was peripheral blood mononuclear cells (PBMCs), obtained when the disease was refractory, from a patient treated with antithyroid drugs. Every receptor here comes from a woman in her forties with Graves disease.

There are a few counts of this clonotype. The rearrangement links TRBV7-9 to TRBJ2-3; 10 nucleotides match TRBD2. Trimming at V came to 5 bases and at J to 4 bases, leaving 9 bases not matched to a gene. Germline V gene lookup returns CDR1 SEHNR and CDR2 FQNEAQ (reference sequence). This CDR3 is 16 amino acids long. The CDR3 spells CASSSLAGVKSDTQYF. CDR3 coding DNA: TGTGCCAGCAGCAGCCTAGCGGGAGTAAAGTCAGATACGCAGTATTTT.

This clonotype has ten or more counts. The chain uses TRBV10-1 and TRBJ1-1; D uncertain. Trimming removed 5 bases at V and 1 base at J, with 8 bases between. The CDR3 length is 13 residues. Germline CDR1 is WNHNN and CDR2 is SYGVQD (reference sequence). CDR3 amino acids: CASSPPGNTEAFF. CDR3 DNA: TGCGCCAGCAGTCCTCCAGGGAACACTGAAGCTTTCTTT.

The chain has TRBV11-2 and TRBJ1-2; 7 positions match TRBD1. The CDR3 is 15 residues long. V gave up 5 bases and J gave up 4 bases; unmatched junction bases: 10. Germline lookup yields CDR1 SGHAT and CDR2 FQNNGV. The CDR3 sequence is CASSQNDRVGYGYTF. Here the CDR3 DNA reads TGTGCCAGCAGCCAAAACGACAGGGTGGGCTATGGCTACACCTTC.

Ten or more counts support this clonotype. The chain combines TRBV15 with TRBJ2-7; D is unclear. Trimming stripped 0 bases from V and 4 bases from J, with 4 bases between. The CDR3 contains 12 residues. Germline V gene sequence: CDR1 LNHNV, CDR2 YYDKDF (reference sequence). CDR3 sequence (DNA): TGTGCCACCAGCAGAGATCGTTACGAGCAGTACTTC. Protein sequence: CATSRDRYEQYF.

The chain has TRBV7-9 and TRBJ2-5, with a possible D match to TRBD2 (5 bases). V gave up 5 bases and J gave up 5 bases, with 15 bases separating them. Germline V lookup: CDR1 SEHNR, CDR2 FQNEAQ (reference sequence). The CDR3 covers 14 residues. The CDR3 nucleotides are TGTGCCAGCAGCCGACACTCGGGCGGGGAGACCCAGTACTTC. The encoded protein is CASSRHSGGETQYF.

This clonotype was counted many times. The genes are TRBV27 and TRBJ1-3, with a possible D match to TRBD1 (5 bases). This CDR3 spans 15 amino acids. Germline CDR1 and CDR2: MNHEY and SMNVEV (reference sequence). V dropped 6 bases and J dropped 0 bases, with 12 bases sitting between them. The DNA of the CDR3 is TGTGCCAGCAGATCCTCAGGGAGCTCTGGAAACACCATATATTTT. Translated: CASRSSGSSGNTIYF.

This clonotype was seen a few times. This chain joins TRBV7-8 and TRBJ2-3; D remains unclear. The V gene's germline CDR1 is SGHVS and CDR2 FQNEAQ. The CDR3 has 16 amino acids. Trimming pared 1 base from V and 1 base from J, leaving 12 bases between. The DNA of the CDR3 is TGTGCCAGCAGCTTAGTTGACTTGCCCGGCACAGATACGCAGTATTTT. Its translation: CASSLVDLPGTDTQYF.

V usage is TRBV19 and J usage is TRBJ1-2, with a weak D call TRBD1 (5 bases). The germline V gene encodes CDR1 LNHDA and CDR2 SQIVND (reference sequence). With 1 base removed from V and 4 bases from J, the gap between germline ends came to 16 bases. The CDR3 runs to 16 residues. CDR3 bases: TGTGCCAGTAGTATAGGAAAAAGGGACCGTTCCTATGGCTACACCTTC. Residues: CASSIGKRDRSYGYTF.

Ten or more counts support this clonotype. The chain employs TRBV5-6 and TRBJ2-2, with no clear D. V lost 1 base and J 2 bases, leaving 21 bases between the germline ends. This CDR3 comprises 19 residues. The germline V gene has CDR1 SGHDT and CDR2 YYEEEE. The CDR3 DNA reads as TGTGCCAGCAGCTTGATGAAGCTGTCGGTCCCTCTCAACACCGGGGAGCTGTTTTTT. Translated: CASSLMKLSVPLNTGELFF.

This clonotype came up many times. The V gene is TRBV28, the J gene TRBJ2-7; 9 nucleotides match TRBD2. CDR1 and CDR2 (germline): MDHEN, SYDVKM. The CDR3 runs to 15 residues. V shed 2 bases and J 5 bases; nucleotides not matched to a gene: 7. CDR3 sequence reads: CASSLPAGGPHEQYF. CDR3 nucleotides: TGTGCCAGCAGTTTACCGGCGGGAGGGCCCCACGAGCAGTACTTC.

The V call is TRBV20-1, the J call TRBJ2-7; D not certain. The CDR3 runs to 13 residues. CDR1 is DFQATT, CDR2 SNEGSKA, per germline (reference sequence). V lost 4 bases and J lost 0, with 10 bases in between. The CDR3 nucleotides read TGCAGTGCTATGACACTGACCTCCTACGAGCAGTACTTC. Protein product: CSAMTLTSYEQYF.

The genes are TRBV18 and TRBJ2-7, with a weak D call TRBD2 (6 bases). Germline CDR1 KGHSH, CDR2 LQKENI. The CDR3 is 14 residues long. V was cut by 1 base and J by 4 bases, with 11 bases left in between. The CDR3: CASSPRGDLYEQYF. CDR3 nucleotides: TGTGCCAGCTCACCACGGGGGGACTTATACGAGCAGTACTTC.

The V gene is TRBV15, the J gene TRBJ2-2; D gene unclear. Trimming removed 1 base from V and 6 bases from J, with 12 bases in between. The V gene's germline CDR1 is LNHNV and CDR2 YYDKDF (reference sequence). There are 15 residues in the CDR3. CDR3 nucleotides: TGTGCCACCAGCAGAGGCAGCCTCGTCTCCGGGGAGCTGTTTTTT. Translation: CATSRGSLVSGELFF.

The chain combines TRBV11-2 with TRBJ2-7; TRBD2 matches 11 bases. Germline CDR1 reads SGHAT; CDR2 reads FQNNGV. J lost 7 bases, V lost 0 bases, and 11 bases had no gene match. This CDR3 has 17 amino acids. CDR3 DNA sequence: TGTGCCAGCAGCTTAGAAGGCCTAGCGGGAGGAACAGGGGAGCAGTACTTC. This gives the protein CASSLEGLAGGTGEQYF. Supplemented by reference TRBV11-2 and TRBJ2-7, the full variable domain reads EAGVAQSPRYKIIEKRQSVAFWCNPISGHATLYWYQQILGQGPKLLIQFQNNGVVDDSQLPKDRFSAERLKGVDSTLKIQPAKLEDSAVYLCASSLEGLAGGTGEQYFGPGTRLTVT.

The J gene is TRBJ2-7, the V gene TRBV3-1; D is possibly TRBD1 or TRBD2 (5 bases each). CDR3 length equals 13 residues. In germline, CDR1 is LGHDT, CDR2 YNNKEL (reference sequence). V was pared by 8 bases and J by 0 bases, with 11 bases between. Written as DNA, the CDR3 is TGTGCCAGCGCTTGGGGGAGCTCCTACGAGCAGTACTTC. Translating gives CASAWGSSYEQYF.

J is TRBJ1-6 and V is TRBV6-5; D may be TRBD1 (5 bases). Deletions cut 0 bases from V and 6 bases from J, with 12 bases between. Germline V CDR1 and CDR2: MNHEY, SVGAGI. This CDR3 is 16 amino acids long. The CDR3 DNA follows: TGTGCCAGCAGTTACTCTTCCCGGGGCGGTAATTCACCCCTCCACTTT. Translation gives CASSYSSRGGNSPLHF.

The rearrangement links TRBV24-1 to TRBJ2-1; D gene ambiguous. Trimming took 5 bases from V and 6 from J, leaving 4 bases between them. From germline, CDR1 is KGHDR and CDR2 SFDVKD. This CDR3 has 11 residues. The CDR3, as DNA: TGTGCCACCAGTGGGGGCAATGAGCAGTTCTTC. It codes for CATSGGNEQFF.

Only one count was recorded for this clonotype. The chain links TRBV5-1 to TRBJ2-2; TRBD2 matches 7 bases. Losses at the gene ends were 0 bases for V and 4 bases for J; bases not matched to a gene: 9. In germline, CDR1 is SGHRS, CDR2 YFSETQ. The CDR3 runs to 17 residues. CDR3 loop: CASSLARLAASTGELFF. The CDR3, as DNA: TGCGCCAGCAGCTTGGCCCGCCTAGCGGCTTCCACCGGGGAGCTGTTTTTT. The variable domain in full, completed from reference TRBV5-1 and TRBJ2-2, reads KAGVTQTPRYLIKTRGQQVTLSCSPISGHRSVSWYQQTPGQGLQFLFEYFSETQRNKGNFPGRFSGRQFSNSRSEMNVSTLELGDSALYLCASSLARLAASTGELFFGEGSRLTVL.

A note on this clonotype: A much larger clone lies a single base off, so this may be a read error. The genes are TRBV7-8 and TRBJ2-7; D remains ambiguous. The CDR3 consists of 12 residues. CDR1 is SGHVS, CDR2 FQNEAQ, per germline. The CDR3 region has the DNA TGTGCCGGCAGCTTATCAAGCCGCGAGCAGTACTTC. This sequence encodes CAGSLSSREQYF. Full variable domain (remainder filled in from reference TRBV7-8 and TRBJ2-7): GAGVSQSPRYKVAKRGQDVALRCDPISGHVSLFWYQQALGQGPEFLTYFQNEAQLDKSGLPSDRFFAERPEGSVSTLKIQRTQQEDSAVYLCAGSLSSREQYFGPGTRLTVT.

This clonotype has ten or more counts. The chain has TRBV2 and TRBJ2-1; perhaps TRBD2 as D (6 bases). Trimming took 7 bases from V and 9 from J, leaving 22 bases between them. Germline values: CDR1 SNHLY, CDR2 FYNNEI. This CDR3 contains 15 residues. This CDR3 is CASKIRDLTIGEQFF. The CDR3 bases are TGTGCCAGCAAAATCCGGGACTTAACGATTGGTGAGCAGTTCTTC. The variable domain in full, with the rest retrieved from reference TRBV2 and TRBJ2-1, is EPEVTQTPSHQVTQMGQEVILRCVPISNHLYFYWYRQILGQKVEFLVSFYNNEISEKSEIFDDQFSVERPDGSNFTLKIRSTKLEDSAMYFCASKIRDLTIGEQFFGPGTRLTVL.

This clonotype came up a few times. This sequence joins TRBV27 and TRBJ2-2, with 9 bases aligning to TRBD2. V trimming: 5 bases; J trimming: 3 bases; junction bases outside the gene matches: 7. This CDR3 comprises 16 residues. Germline V gene lookup returns CDR1 MNHEY and CDR2 SMNVEV (reference sequence). CDR3 loop: CASSPLGLADTGELFF. The CDR3 region has the DNA TGTGCCAGCAGTCCCTTGGGACTAGCTGACACCGGGGAGCTGTTTTTT.